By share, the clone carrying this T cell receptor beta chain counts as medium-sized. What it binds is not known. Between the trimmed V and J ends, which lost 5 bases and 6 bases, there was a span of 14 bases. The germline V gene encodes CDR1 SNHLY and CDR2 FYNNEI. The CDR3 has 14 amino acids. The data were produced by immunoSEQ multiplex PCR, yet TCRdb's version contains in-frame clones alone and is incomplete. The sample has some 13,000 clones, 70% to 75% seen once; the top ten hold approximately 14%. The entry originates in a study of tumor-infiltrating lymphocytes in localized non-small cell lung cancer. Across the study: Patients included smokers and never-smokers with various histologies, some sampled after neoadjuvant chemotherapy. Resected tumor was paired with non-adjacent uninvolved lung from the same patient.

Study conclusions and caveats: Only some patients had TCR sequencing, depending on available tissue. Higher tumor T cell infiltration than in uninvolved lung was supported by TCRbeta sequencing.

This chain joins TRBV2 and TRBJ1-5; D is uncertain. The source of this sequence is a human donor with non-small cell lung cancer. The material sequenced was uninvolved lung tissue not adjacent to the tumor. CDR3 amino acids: CASSLERGFQPQHF. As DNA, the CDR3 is TGTGCCAGCAGTTTAGAAAGAGGATTTCAGCCCCAGCATTTT.